The entry that follows covers one TCR beta chain sequence. Its target is unknown. These data belong to a study of early T cells in non-severe SARS-CoV-2 infection. About the study: The sequenced material was bulk RNA from unsorted whole blood, and its chains were unpaired. Regarding the study as a whole: Matching against VDJdb likely underestimated virus-specific expansions, favoring anti-spike CD8.

The TCR library protocol was used to attach unique molecular identifiers. These identifiers were attached to individual cDNA molecules. TCRdb used MiXCR to reprocess the 5' RACE reads, holding one entry per CDR3 protein. The sample yields roughly 99,000 distinct CDR3 sequences, about an eighth seen once. Trimming took 0 bases from V and 9 from J, leaving 12 bases between them. Germline assignment: CDR1 SGHAT and CDR2 FQNNGV. This CDR3 region has 13 residues. This receptor was obtained from an adult who was a healthcare worker with PCR-confirmed SARS-CoV-2 infection or an uninfected control (not recorded which). Specimen: whole blood, collected at baseline. The chain couples TRBV11-2 to TRBJ2-7; D uncertain. The CDR3 protein is CASSLDFPGGQYF. The CDR3 DNA sequence: TGTGCCAGCAGCTTAGATTTCCCGGGCGGGCAGTACTTC.